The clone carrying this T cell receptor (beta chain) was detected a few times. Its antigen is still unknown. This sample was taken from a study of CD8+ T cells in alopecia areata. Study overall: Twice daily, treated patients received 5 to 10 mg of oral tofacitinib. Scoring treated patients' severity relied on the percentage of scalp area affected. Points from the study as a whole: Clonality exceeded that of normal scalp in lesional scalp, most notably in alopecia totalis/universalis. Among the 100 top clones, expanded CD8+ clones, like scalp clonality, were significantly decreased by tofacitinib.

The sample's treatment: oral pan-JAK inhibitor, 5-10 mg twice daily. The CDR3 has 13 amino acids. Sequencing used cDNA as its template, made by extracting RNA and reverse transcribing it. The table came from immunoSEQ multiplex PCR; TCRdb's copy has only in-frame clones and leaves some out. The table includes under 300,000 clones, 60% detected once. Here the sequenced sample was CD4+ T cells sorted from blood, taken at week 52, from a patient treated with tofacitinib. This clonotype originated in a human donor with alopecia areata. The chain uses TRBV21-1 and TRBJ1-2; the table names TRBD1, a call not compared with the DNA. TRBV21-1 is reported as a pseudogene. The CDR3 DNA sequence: TGTGCCAGCACCGCAGGGGGGAGATATGGCTACACCTTC. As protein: CASTAGGRYGYTF.